The 30 T cell receptor beta chains below were found in one sample sequenced in a study of T cell responses to AZD1222 COVID-19 vaccine. The data were produced by immunoSEQ multiplex PCR, yet TCRdb's version contains in-frame clones alone and is incomplete. The sample has fewer than 200,000 clones; around 88% are singletons. This sample comprised peripheral blood, obtained 28 days after the second AZD1222 dose. The receptors come from an adult who received the AZD1222 COVID-19 vaccine.

The chain uses TRBV19 and TRBJ2-7, with D perhaps matching TRBD1 (5 bases). Trimming cost V 3 bases and J 3 bases, with 9 bases left between them. This CDR3 has 13 amino acids. The germline V gene encodes CDR1 LNHDA and CDR2 SQIVND (reference sequence). As DNA, the CDR3 is TGTGCCAGTAGTATGTCGGACAACTACGAGCAGTACTTC. Translated: CASSMSDNYEQYF.

This clone has a single count. In DNA form, the CDR3 reads TGCGCCAGCAGCCCACAGGGGGGGGATCAGCCCCAGCATTTT. Protein product: CASSPQGGDQPQHF. This chain connects TRBV5-1 to TRBJ1-5; 8 bases are shared with TRBD1. Per the germline V gene, CDR1 is SGHRS and CDR2 is YFSETQ. V shed 4 bases and J 5 bases; nucleotides not matched to a gene: 5. CDR3 length: 14 residues.

The J gene is TRBJ2-4, the V gene TRBV6-5; perhaps D is TRBD1 or TRBD2 (5 bases each). V shed 2 bases and J shed 16 bases, with 12 bases lying between them. The CDR3 sequence is 11 residues long. Germline V lookup: CDR1 MNHEY, CDR2 SVGAGI. CDR3 protein: CASSYPGPAYF. The CDR3 nucleotides read TGTGCCAGCAGTTACCCGGGACCGGCTTACTTC.

This clone was recorded a few times. V and J are TRBV9 and TRBJ2-5, with TRBD1 matching 7 bases. There are 14 residues in the CDR3. V lost 4 bases to trimming and J lost 5 bases; unmatched junction nucleotides: 8. Looked up from germline, CDR1 is SGDLS and CDR2 is YYNGEE. The CDR3 here is CASSSRQGQETQYF. In DNA form, the CDR3 reads TGTGCCAGCAGCTCCCGACAGGGTCAGGAGACCCAGTACTTC.

The gene calls are TRBV5-1 and TRBJ1-1; D might be TRBD1 (5 bases). The CDR3 is 18 residues long. Trimming removed 1 base at V and 3 bases at J, with 22 bases between. CDR1 SGHRS and CDR2 YFSETQ come from the germline V gene. This CDR3 is CASSLFADDTMGDTEAFF. The CDR3 region has the DNA TGCGCCAGCAGCTTGTTTGCTGACGATACGATGGGGGACACTGAAGCTTTCTTT.

V and J are TRBV3-1 (or the pseudogene TRBV3-2) and TRBJ1-6; D remains ambiguous. Germline V gene sequence: CDR1 LGHDT, CDR2 YNNKEL (reference sequence). Trimming removed 6 bases at V and 6 bases at J, with 12 bases between. The length of the CDR3 is 14 residues. DNA of the CDR3: TGTGCCAGCAGTCGCACCGAAGGTAATTCACCCCTCCACTTT. Encoded protein: CASSRTEGNSPLHF.

This clone was observed a handful of times. The genes are TRBV30 and TRBJ2-5; TRBD2 matches 13 bases. Losses at the gene ends were 3 bases for V and 2 bases for J; bases not matched to a gene: 3. The CDR3 runs 15 residues. CDR1 and CDR2 (germline): GTSNPN, SVGIG (reference sequence). The CDR3 DNA follows: TGTGCCTGGAGCGGACTAGCGGGGGCACAAGAGACCCAGTACTTC. This gives the protein CAWSGLAGAQETQYF.

The chain carries TRBV5-5 and TRBJ1-1, with D maybe TRBD1 (6 bases). The V gene lost 4 bases and the J gene lost 3 bases, with 13 bases spanning the gap. The CDR3 length is 14 residues. CDR1 is SGHKS and CDR2 is YYEKEE in the germline V gene (reference sequence). CDR3 in DNA: TGTGCCAGCAGCCGCAGGGGTACGGACACTGAAGCTTTCTTT. It yields the protein CASSRRGTDTEAFF.

The chain uses TRBV5-1 and TRBJ1-6; 7 bases are shared with TRBD1. Germline V lookup: CDR1 SGHRS, CDR2 YFSETQ. The CDR3 loop spans 15 amino acids. J lost 8 bases, V lost 4 bases, and 9 bases had no gene match. This CDR3 reads CASSVFGQGDSPLHF. The CDR3 DNA reads TGCGCCAGCAGCGTCTTTGGGCAGGGGGATTCACCCCTCCACTTT.

The chain carries TRBV7-3 and TRBJ2-1, with D possibly matching TRBD2 (6 bases). The CDR3 has 16 amino acids. Germline CDR1 reads SGHTA; CDR2 reads FQGTGA. With 0 bases removed from V and 0 bases from J, the gap between germline ends came to 9 bases. The CDR3, as DNA: TGTGCCAGCAGCTTAACCGGGGGAGGCTCCTACAATGAGCAGTTCTTC. Residues: CASSLTGGGSYNEQFF.

The chain has TRBV19 and TRBJ1-1, with D uncertain. The CDR3 loop spans 15 amino acids. Trimming shortened V by 7 bases and J by 0 bases, and 15 bases separated the two germline ends. In germline, CDR1 is LNHDA, CDR2 SQIVND (reference sequence). The DNA for the CDR3 is TGTGCCAGTACGATTGACGGACTCATGAACACTGAAGCTTTCTTT. It is translated as CASTIDGLMNTEAFF.

The chain uses TRBV19 and TRBJ2-3; weak D call: TRBD1 (6 bases). CDR3 length: 14 amino acids. CDR1 is LNHDA, CDR2 SQIVND, per germline (reference sequence). Between the trimmed V and J ends, which lost 5 bases and 1 base, there was a span of 10 bases. CDR3 nucleotides: TGTGCCAGTAGTGAGGGACACGGCACAGATACGCAGTATTTT. It specifies CASSEGHGTDTQYF.

This clone was detected once. The chain combines TRBV19 with TRBJ2-7, with D possibly being TRBD1 (5 bases). The length of the CDR3 is 14 residues. Germline V gene data show CDR1 as LNHDA and CDR2 as SQIVND (reference sequence). Trimming shortened V by 6 bases and J by 0 bases, and 12 bases separated the two germline ends. The CDR3 nucleotides are TGTGCCAGTAGGTCGACAGATACCTCCTACGAGCAGTACTTC. Encoded protein: CASRSTDTSYEQYF.

This chain's CDR3 is CASSEARRISYEQYF. In DNA form, the CDR3 reads TGTGCCAGCAGTGAAGCTAGGAGAATCTCCTACGAGCAGTACTTC. This chain connects TRBV2 to TRBJ2-7, with D uncertain. Trimming shortened V by 0 bases and J by 0 bases, and 9 bases separated the two germline ends. In germline, CDR1 is SNHLY, CDR2 FYNNEI. There are 15 residues in the CDR3.

The V gene is TRBV11-2, the J gene TRBJ1-2, with 8 nucleotides matching TRBD1. Germline V gene sequence: CDR1 SGHAT, CDR2 FQNNGV. The V segment lost 1 base and the J segment 6 bases; nucleotides outside the gene matches: 7. There are 15 residues in the CDR3. CDR3 amino acids: CASSLAGGTGHGYTF. In DNA form, the CDR3 reads TGTGCCAGCAGCTTAGCGGGGGGGACAGGTCATGGCTACACCTTC.

This chain joins TRBV12-3 or TRBV12-4 and TRBJ2-3; D gene uncertain. CDR3 length equals 13 residues. V dropped 4 bases and J dropped 5 bases, with 10 bases sitting between them. The CDR3 is CASSSRLGDTQYF. The CDR3, as DNA: TGTGCCAGCAGTTCCCGACTGGGAGATACGCAGTATTTT.

J is TRBJ2-5 and V is TRBV18; D unclear. Deletions cut 1 base from V and 5 bases from J, with 11 bases between. Germline CDR1 KGHSH, CDR2 LQKENI. This CDR3 spans 14 amino acids. CDR3 region: CASSPRDYTETQYF. The CDR3 bases are TGTGCCAGCTCACCACGGGATTACACTGAGACCCAGTACTTC.

This clone was recorded a few times. In DNA form, the CDR3 reads TGTGCCTGGAGGAAAGGGACAACTGAAGCTTTCTTT. Translation gives CAWRKGTTEAFF. The chain carries TRBV30 and TRBJ1-1; TRBD1 might be the D (6 bases). The CDR3 length is 12 residues. Trimming stripped 3 bases from V and 5 bases from J, with 10 bases between. Germline V CDR1 and CDR2: GTSNPN, SVGIG (reference sequence).

The V call is TRBV11-2, the J call TRBJ1-2, with 9 bases aligning to TRBD1. V shed 5 bases, J shed 7 bases, and the junction held 11 bases outside the gene matches. This CDR3 is built from 15 residues. CDR1 is SGHAT, CDR2 FQNNGV, per germline. The CDR3 DNA is TGTGCCAGCAGCCCGCCGACAGGGGGTTTTTCTGGCTACACCTTC. Translated, it gives CASSPPTGGFSGYTF.

This clone was detected only a few times. CDR3 DNA: TGTGCCACCACCCGAGGCGACGGAAACACTGAAGCTTTCTTT. Protein sequence: CATTRGDGNTEAFF. V is TRBV19 and J is TRBJ1-1; D gene uncertain. The V and J ends lost 10 bases and 2 bases respectively, with 17 bases between them. This CDR3 has 14 amino acids. CDR1 and CDR2 from the germline V gene are LNHDA and SQIVND (reference sequence).

This chain connects TRBV6-2 or TRBV6-3 to TRBJ2-1, with D possibly called TRBD1 or TRBD2 (5 bases each). Germline CDR1 and CDR2: MNHEY and SVGEGT. The V gene lost 1 base and the J gene lost 15 bases, with 16 bases spanning the gap. The CDR3 covers 13 residues. In DNA, the CDR3 is TGTGCCAGCAGTTACTACGCCGGGACGGGGATGTTCTTC. The encoded protein is CASSYYAGTGMFF.

V is TRBV30 and J is TRBJ2-5, with TRBD1 as a possible D gene (5 bases). This CDR3 comprises 14 residues. V lost 0 bases, J lost 4 bases, and 12 bases lay in between. CDR1 and CDR2 from the germline V gene are GTSNPN and SVGIG (reference sequence). In DNA, the CDR3 is TGTGCCTGGAGTGTTCAGGGTGTCCCAGAGACCCAGTACTTC. Its translation: CAWSVQGVPETQYF. Complete variable domain (other parts from reference TRBV30 and TRBJ2-5): SQTIHQWPATLVQPVGSPLSLECTVEGTSNPNLYWYRQAAGRGLQLLFYSVGIGQISSEVPQNLSASRPQDRQFILSSKKLLLSDSGFYLCAWSVQGVPETQYFGPGTRLLVL.

This chain joins TRBV5-1 and TRBJ1-3; 7 bases fit TRBD1. Germline CDR1 is SGHRS and CDR2 is YFSETQ. CDR3 length: 14 residues. J lost 4 bases, V lost 4 bases, and 5 bases had no gene match. CDR3 amino acids: CASSQGTAGNTIYF. The CDR3, as DNA: TGCGCCAGCAGCCAAGGGACAGCGGGAAACACCATATATTTT.

This clone showed up just once. This chain links TRBV6-1 with TRBJ1-4, with D possibly TRBD1 on 6 matching bases. This CDR3 region has 15 residues. The V and J ends lost 3 bases and 6 bases respectively, with 14 bases between them. CDR1 is MNHNS, CDR2 SASEGT, per germline. The CDR3 loop is CASSEHQGFDEKLFF. CDR3 bases: TGTGCCAGCAGTGAGCACCAGGGGTTCGATGAAAAACTGTTTTTT.

The rearrangement joins TRBV27 to TRBJ1-1, with 8 bases lining up with TRBD1. Trimming cost V 5 bases and J 4 bases; bases outside gene matches: 9. The CDR3 consists of 15 residues. Germline CDR1 is MNHEY and CDR2 is SMNVEV (reference sequence). CDR3 amino acids: CASSRAGGLSTEAFF. CDR3 DNA sequence: TGTGCCAGCAGTCGGGCAGGGGGCTTGAGCACTGAAGCTTTCTTT.

The chain uses TRBV28 and TRBJ1-2, with 7 bases identical to TRBD1. This CDR3 region has 14 residues. V dropped 5 bases and J dropped 5; count of bases not matched to a gene: 8. Per germline, CDR1 MDHEN and CDR2 SYDVKM. DNA for the CDR3: TGTGCCAGCAGTCCCGGACAGGACCGTTATGGCTACACCTTC. This gives the protein CASSPGQDRYGYTF.

The V and J genes are TRBV6-5 and TRBJ1-2; a weak D match, TRBD1 (6 bases). Germline CDR1 MNHEY, CDR2 SVGAGI. The CDR3 is 13 amino acids. V was pared by 2 bases and J by 5 bases, with 9 bases between. The CDR3 DNA follows: TGTGCCAGCAGTTACGTGACAGGTTATGGCTACACCTTC. This sequence encodes CASSYVTGYGYTF.

The chain couples TRBV10-3 to TRBJ1-3, with D unresolved. This CDR3 spans 14 amino acids. V was clipped by 1 base and J by 1 base, with 5 bases between them. The germline gives CDR1 ENHRY, CDR2 SYGVKD. CDR3 region: CAISELDSGNTIYF. The CDR3 nucleotides are TGTGCCATCAGTGAGTTAGATTCTGGAAACACCATATATTTT.

The rearrangement links TRBV29-1 to TRBJ2-1, with a possible D match to TRBD2 (5 bases). This CDR3 contains 15 residues. Germline CDR1 is SQVTM and CDR2 is ANQGSEA. V shed 4 bases and J shed 0 bases, with 13 bases lying between them. The CDR3 nucleotides read TGCAGCGTTGTTCTCCCCGAGGGCTCCTACAATGAGCAGTTCTTC. This codes for CSVVLPEGSYNEQFF.

This chain links TRBV28 with TRBJ2-2; D is unresolved. This CDR3 region has 12 residues. V dropped 2 bases and J dropped 5 bases, with 3 bases sitting between them. The V gene's germline CDR1 is MDHEN and CDR2 SYDVKM. CDR3 amino acids: CASSLLTGELFF. The CDR3 coding sequence is TGTGCCAGCAGTTTACTAACCGGGGAGCTGTTTTTT.